This T cell receptor (beta chain) was recorded in a study of blood T cells in healthy people across ages. Together with a sample-barcoded 5' primer, a J-beta primer mix was included in a second PCR lasting roughly 6 to 12 cycles. MiXCR was run by TCRdb on the 5' RACE reads, yielding one entry per CDR3 protein. Of around 820,000 distinct CDR3 sequences listed, roughly 25% are singletons. Trimming shortened V by 3 bases and J by 5 bases, and 4 bases separated the two germline ends. Looked up from germline, CDR1 is MGHDK and CDR2 is SYGVNS. This CDR3 spans 11 amino acids. This clonotype turned up a few times. This same sample was also taken into another study, of T cells of mothers and their children.

What was sequenced was blood. The sequence was obtained from a boy aged 5 to 17 in good health. The chain carries TRBV25-1 and TRBJ1-2, with unresolved D. The CDR3 loop reads CASSDGYGYTF. The CDR3 nucleotides are TGTGCCAGCAGTGATGGGTATGGCTACACCTTC.